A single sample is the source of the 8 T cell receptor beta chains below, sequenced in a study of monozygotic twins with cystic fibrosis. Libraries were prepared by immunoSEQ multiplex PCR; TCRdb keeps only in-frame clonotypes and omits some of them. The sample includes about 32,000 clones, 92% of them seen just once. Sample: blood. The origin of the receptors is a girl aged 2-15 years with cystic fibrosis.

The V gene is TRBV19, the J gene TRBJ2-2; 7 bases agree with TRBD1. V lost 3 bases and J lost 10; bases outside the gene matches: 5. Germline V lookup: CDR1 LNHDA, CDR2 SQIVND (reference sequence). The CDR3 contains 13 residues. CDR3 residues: CASSIGQVEELFF. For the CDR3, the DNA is TGTGCCAGTAGTATCGGACAGGTGGAGGAGCTGTTTTTT.

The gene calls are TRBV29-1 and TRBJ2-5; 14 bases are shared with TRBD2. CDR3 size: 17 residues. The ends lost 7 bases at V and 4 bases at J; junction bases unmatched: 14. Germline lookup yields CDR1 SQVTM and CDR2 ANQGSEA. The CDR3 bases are TGCAGCGCTTCGGGACTAGCGGGGGCCATGAAGGGAGAGACCCAGTACTTC. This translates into CSASGLAGAMKGETQYF.

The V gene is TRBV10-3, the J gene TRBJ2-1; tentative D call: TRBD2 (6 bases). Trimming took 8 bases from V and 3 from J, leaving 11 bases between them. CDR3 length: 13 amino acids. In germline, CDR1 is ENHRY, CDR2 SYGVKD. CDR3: CAIRGGDYNEQFF. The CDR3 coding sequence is TGTGCCATCCGGGGAGGAGACTACAATGAGCAGTTCTTC.

DNA for the CDR3: TGCGCCAGCAGCCAGACAGGGGTGGGCTACACCTTC. Translating it yields CASSQTGVGYTF. J is TRBJ1-2 and V is TRBV5-1, with 8 bases aligning to TRBD1. The CDR3 contains 12 residues. The germline V gene encodes CDR1 SGHRS and CDR2 YFSETQ. J lost 8 bases, V lost 4 bases, and 4 bases had no gene match.

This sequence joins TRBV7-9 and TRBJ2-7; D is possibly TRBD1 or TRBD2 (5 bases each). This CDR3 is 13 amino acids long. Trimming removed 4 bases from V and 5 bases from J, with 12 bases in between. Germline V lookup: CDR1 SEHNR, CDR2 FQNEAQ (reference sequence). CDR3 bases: TGTGCCAGCAGCTCGGGACCGTCGGACGAGCAGTACTTC. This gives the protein CASSSGPSDEQYF.

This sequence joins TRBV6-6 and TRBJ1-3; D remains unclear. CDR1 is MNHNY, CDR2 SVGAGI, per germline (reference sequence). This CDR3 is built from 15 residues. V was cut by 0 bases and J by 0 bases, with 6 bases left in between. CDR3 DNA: TGTGCCAGCAGTTACTCAATTAGCTCTGGAAACACCATATATTTT. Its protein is CASSYSISSGNTIYF.

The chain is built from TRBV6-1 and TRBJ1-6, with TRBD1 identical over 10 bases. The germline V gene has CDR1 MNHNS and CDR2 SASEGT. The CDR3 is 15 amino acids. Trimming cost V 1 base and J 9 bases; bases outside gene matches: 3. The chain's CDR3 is CASSEGDRGSSPLHF. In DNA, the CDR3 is TGTGCCAGCAGTGAAGGGGACAGGGGTAGTTCACCCCTCCACTTT.

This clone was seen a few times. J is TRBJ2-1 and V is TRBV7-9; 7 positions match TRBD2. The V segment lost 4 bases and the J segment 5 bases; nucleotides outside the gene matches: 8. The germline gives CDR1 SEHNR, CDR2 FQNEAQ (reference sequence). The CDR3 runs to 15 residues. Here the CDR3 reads CASSSRLASHNEQFF. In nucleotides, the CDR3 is TGTGCCAGCAGCTCTCGACTAGCTTCCCACAATGAGCAGTTCTTC.